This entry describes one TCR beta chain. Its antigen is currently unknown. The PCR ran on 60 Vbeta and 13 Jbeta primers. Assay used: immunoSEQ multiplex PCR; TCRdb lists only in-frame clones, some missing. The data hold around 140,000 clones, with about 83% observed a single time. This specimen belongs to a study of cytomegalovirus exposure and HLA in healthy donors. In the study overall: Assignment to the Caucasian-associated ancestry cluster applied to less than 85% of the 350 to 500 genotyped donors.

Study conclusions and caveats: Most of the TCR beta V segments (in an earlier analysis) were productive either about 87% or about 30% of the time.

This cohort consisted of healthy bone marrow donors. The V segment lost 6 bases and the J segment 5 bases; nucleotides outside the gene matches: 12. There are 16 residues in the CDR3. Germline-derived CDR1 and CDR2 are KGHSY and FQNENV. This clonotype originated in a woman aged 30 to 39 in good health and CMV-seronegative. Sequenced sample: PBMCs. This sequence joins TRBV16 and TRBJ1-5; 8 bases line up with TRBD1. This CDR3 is CASSRKWAGGYQPQHF. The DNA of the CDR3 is TGTGCCAGCAGTCGGAAGTGGGCAGGGGGCTATCAGCCCCAGCATTTT.